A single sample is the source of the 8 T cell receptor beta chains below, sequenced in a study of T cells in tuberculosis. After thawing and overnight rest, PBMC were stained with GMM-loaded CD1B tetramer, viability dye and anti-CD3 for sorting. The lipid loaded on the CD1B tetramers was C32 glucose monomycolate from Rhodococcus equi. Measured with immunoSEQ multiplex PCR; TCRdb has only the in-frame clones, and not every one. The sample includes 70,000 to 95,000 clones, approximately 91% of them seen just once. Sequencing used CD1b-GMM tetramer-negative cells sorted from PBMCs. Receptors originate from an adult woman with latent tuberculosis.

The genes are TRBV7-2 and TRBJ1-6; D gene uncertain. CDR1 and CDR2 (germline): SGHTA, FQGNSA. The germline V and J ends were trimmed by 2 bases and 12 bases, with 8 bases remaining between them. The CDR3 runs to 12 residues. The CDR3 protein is CASSLLELPLHF. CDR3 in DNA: TGTGCCAGCAGCTTACTTGAGCTACCCCTCCACTTT.

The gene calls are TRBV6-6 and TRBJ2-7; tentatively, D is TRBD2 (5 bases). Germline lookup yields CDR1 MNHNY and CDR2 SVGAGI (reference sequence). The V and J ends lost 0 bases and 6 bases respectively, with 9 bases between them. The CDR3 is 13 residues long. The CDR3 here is CASSYSRGSEQYV. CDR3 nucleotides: TGTGCCAGCAGTTACTCGAGAGGGTCCGAGCAGTACGTC.

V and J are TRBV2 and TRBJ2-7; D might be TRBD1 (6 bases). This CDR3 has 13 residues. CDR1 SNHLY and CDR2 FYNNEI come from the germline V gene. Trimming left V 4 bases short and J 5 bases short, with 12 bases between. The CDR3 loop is CASSAQGIHEQYV. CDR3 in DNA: TGTGCCAGCAGTGCGCAGGGGATCCACGAGCAGTACGTC.

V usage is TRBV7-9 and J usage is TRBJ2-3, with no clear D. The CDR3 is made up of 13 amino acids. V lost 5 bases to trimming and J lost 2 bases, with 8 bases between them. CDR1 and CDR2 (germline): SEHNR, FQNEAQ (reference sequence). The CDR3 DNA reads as TGTGCCAGCAGCCCGCGAAACACAGATACGCAGTATTTT. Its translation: CASSPRNTDTQYF.

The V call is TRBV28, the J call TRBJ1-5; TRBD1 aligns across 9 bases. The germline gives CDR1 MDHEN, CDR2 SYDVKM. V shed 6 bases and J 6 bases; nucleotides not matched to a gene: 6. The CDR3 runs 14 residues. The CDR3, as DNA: TGTGCCAGCAGGGAGACAGGGGGGGGTCAGCCCCAGCATTTT. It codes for CASRETGGGQPQHF.

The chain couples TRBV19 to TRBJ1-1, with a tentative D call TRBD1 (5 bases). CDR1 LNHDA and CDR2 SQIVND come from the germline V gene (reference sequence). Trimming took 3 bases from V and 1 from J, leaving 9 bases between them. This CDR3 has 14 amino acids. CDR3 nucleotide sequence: TGTGCCAGTAGTATGCCCCAGGGGAACACTGAAGCTTTCTTT. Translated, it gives CASSMPQGNTEAFF.

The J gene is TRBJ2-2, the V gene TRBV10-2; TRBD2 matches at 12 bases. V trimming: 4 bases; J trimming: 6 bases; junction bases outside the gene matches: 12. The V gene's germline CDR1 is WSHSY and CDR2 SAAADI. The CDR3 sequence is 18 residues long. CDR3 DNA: TGCGCCAGCAGTGCGCCGGGACTAGCGGGCCGAAGGTCCGGGGAGCTGTTTTTT. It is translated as CASSAPGLAGRRSGELFF.

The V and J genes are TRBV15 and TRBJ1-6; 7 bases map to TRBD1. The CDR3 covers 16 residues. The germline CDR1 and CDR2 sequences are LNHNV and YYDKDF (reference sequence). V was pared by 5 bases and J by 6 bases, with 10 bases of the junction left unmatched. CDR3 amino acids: CATSSLGGQLNSPLHF. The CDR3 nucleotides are TGTGCCACCAGCTCCCTTGGGGGACAGCTTAATTCACCCCTCCACTTT.